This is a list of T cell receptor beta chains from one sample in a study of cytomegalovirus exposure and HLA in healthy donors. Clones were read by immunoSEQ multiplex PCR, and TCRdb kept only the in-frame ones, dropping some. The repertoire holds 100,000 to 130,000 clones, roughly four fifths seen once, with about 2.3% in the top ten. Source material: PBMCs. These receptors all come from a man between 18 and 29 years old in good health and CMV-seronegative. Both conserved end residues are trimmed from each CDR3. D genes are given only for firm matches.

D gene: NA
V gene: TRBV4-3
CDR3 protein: ASSQDQGGGKGYT

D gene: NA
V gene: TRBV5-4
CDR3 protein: ASRGQGKGGELF

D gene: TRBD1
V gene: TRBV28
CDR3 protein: ASSLWGQGRRNEQF

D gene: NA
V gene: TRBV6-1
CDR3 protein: ASSERATGDIQY

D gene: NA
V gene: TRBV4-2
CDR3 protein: ASSQDLNTEAF

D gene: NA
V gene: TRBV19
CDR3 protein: ASSKASSTDTQY

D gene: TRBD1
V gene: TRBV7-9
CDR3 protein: SSSQGTGNTGELF

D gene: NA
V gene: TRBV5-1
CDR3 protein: ASSTKEVSPTYEQY

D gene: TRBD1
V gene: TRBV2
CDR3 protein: ASGRTGRDSPLH

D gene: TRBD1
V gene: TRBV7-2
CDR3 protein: ASSLGQGAYEQY

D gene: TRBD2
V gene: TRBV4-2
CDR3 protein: ASSQAISGGAETQY

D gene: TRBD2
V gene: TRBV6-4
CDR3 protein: ASSDSAGGNTGELF

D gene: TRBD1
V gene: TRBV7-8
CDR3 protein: ASSLGYRGTEAF

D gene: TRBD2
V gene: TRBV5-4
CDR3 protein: ASSLAAGGLGRKETQY

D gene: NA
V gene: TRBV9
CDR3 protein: ASSVDTNYGYT

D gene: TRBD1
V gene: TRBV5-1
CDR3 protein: ASSFTGAQNEKLF

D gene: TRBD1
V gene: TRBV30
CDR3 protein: AWSGGTAQHRMNTEAF

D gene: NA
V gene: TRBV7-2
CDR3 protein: ASSPISGLKNEQF

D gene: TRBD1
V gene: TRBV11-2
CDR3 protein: ASSLTRQGGNEAF

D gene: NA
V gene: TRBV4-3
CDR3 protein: ASSQAHYNEQF

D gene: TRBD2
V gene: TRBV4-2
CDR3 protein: ASSQDPSGGENEQF

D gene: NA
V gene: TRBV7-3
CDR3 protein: ASSLIGGSSYNEQF

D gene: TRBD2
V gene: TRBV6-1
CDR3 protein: ASSGYRLAENIQY